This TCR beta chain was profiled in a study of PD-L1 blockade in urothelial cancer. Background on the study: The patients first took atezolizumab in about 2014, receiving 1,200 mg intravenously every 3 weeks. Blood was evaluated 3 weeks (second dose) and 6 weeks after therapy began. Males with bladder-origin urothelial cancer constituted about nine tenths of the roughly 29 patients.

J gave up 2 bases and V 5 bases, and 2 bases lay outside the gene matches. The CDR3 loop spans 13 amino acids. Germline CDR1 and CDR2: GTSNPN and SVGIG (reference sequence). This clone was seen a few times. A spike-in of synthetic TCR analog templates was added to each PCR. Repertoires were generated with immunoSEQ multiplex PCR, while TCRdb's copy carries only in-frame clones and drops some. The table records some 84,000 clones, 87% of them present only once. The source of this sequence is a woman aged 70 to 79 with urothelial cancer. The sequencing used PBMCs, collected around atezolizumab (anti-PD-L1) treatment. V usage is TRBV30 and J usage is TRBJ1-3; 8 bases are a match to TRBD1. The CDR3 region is CAWADRAGNTIYF. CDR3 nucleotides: TGTGCCTGGGCGGACAGGGCTGGAAACACCATATATTTT.